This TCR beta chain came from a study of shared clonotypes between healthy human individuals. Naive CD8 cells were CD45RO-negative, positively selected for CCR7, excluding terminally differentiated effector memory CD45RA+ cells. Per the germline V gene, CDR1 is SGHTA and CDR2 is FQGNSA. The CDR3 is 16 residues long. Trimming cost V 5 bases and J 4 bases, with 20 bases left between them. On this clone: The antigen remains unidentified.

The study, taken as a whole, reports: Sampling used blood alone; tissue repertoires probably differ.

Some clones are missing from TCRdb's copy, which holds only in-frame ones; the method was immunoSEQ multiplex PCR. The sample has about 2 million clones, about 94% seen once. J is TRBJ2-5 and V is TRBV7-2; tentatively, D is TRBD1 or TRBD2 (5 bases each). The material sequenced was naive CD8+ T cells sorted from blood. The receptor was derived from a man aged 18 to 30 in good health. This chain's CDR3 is CASSTLAGAESETQYF. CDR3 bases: TGTGCCAGCAGCACCCTTGCCGGGGCCGAGTCAGAGACCCAGTACTTC.